This entry concerns a single T cell receptor beta chain. The antigen remains unidentified. Germline lookup yields CDR1 MNHEY and CDR2 SVGEGT. This CDR3 contains 11 residues. The sample is drawn from a study of monozygotic twins with inflammatory bowel disease. Regarding the study as a whole: The authors could not tell different T cell subtypes apart.

TCRdb reprocessed the 5' RACE reads and reports one entry per CDR3 protein, with no DNA. Its clone listing holds approximately 420,000 distinct CDR3 sequences. The V gene is TRBV6-2 or TRBV6-3, the J gene TRBJ2-7; TCRdb indicates TRBD1, and absent DNA this call remains unverified. Sequencing input: blood. This TCR was sampled from a human donor with ulcerative colitis or Crohn's disease, or a healthy co-twin of an affected twin (not recorded which). The CDR3 reads CASSRPGEQYF.